This T cell receptor (beta chain) was recorded in a study of blood T cell repertoires in COVID-19. Study-level information: COVID-19 samples from acute and convalescent phases originated in the United States, Italy and Spain. From T cells, B-cell-depleted T cells, or PBMCs came the material, which was cDNA or gDNA.

From germline, CDR1 is LNHDA and CDR2 SQIVND (reference sequence). The junction had 7 bases not matched to a gene; V was cut back by 8 bases and J by 6 bases. The CDR3 length is 13 residues. Original analysis: Scientists estimated how many nucleated cells there were by amplifying reference gene primers. Clones were read by immunoSEQ multiplex PCR, and TCRdb kept only the in-frame ones, dropping some. V and J calls and clone size are copied from that table; D and trimming were computed from the DNA. The data show roughly 29,000 clones, 70% to 90% seen once. This receptor was taken from a human donor in a cohort sampled during active COVID-19. Material: peripheral blood. The J gene is TRBJ1-3, the V gene TRBV19, with TRBD1 matching 7 bases. As DNA, the CDR3 is TGTGCCAGTGGGACGACAGGGTCAAACACCATATATTTT. Its protein is CASGTTGSNTIYF.